This T cell receptor beta chain emerged from a study of long-term antiretroviral therapy in people with HIV. V lost 10 bases and J 6 bases, leaving 19 bases between the germline ends. CDR3 length: 13 residues. Germline V lookup: CDR1 MNHEY, CDR2 SVGAGI. This was the immunoSEQ v3.0 assay at survey level. Method: immunoSEQ multiplex PCR; TCRdb's copy keeps in-frame clones and lacks some. There are 15,000 to 20,000 clones in the sample; around 95% occur only once, and just over 1.4% lies in the top ten. Per donor, a minimum of one pre-ART and a minimum of two post-ART PBMC samples were available. Comments on this clone: Its specificity is unknown.

Study observations and caveats: In HIV, the repertoires covered a tighter span of CDR3 lengths than in controls. In samples taken after ART, diversity increased but remained below transplant donor control levels. Dominating the repertoire at all time points were the clones that expanded before ART.

The sequence came from a man aged 25-45 years with HIV. This chain links TRBV6-5 with TRBJ2-7; the D gene could be TRBD1 or TRBD2 (7 bases each). Sequenced material: unsorted PBMCs, taken 10 to 12 years after starting antiretroviral therapy. CDR3 nucleotides: TGTGCCACGGGGAGGGGACAGCTGAGCGAGCAGTACGTC. It encodes CATGRGQLSEQYV.